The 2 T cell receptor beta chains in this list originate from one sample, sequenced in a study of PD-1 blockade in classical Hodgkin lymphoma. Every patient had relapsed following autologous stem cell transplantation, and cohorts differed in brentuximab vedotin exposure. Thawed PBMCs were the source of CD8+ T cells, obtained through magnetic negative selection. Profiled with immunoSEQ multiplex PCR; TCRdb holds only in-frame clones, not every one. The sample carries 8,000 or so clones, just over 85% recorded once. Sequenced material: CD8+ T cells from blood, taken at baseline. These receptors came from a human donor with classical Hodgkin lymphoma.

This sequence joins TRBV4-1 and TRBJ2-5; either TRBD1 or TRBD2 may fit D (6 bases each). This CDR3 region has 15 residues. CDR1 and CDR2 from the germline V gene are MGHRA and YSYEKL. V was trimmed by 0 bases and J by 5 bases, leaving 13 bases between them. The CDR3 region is CASSQEVGGWETQYF. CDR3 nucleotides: TGCGCCAGCAGCCAAGAAGTCGGGGGCTGGGAGACCCAGTACTTC.

Here the CDR3 DNA reads TGCGCCAGCGTAGGGGTCGCTGAAGCTTTCTTT. Amino acid sequence: CASVGVAEAFF. The rearrangement links TRBV4-1 to TRBJ1-1; TRBD1 is a possible D gene (5 bases). V lost 8 bases, J lost 6 bases, and 10 bases lay in between. The CDR3 spans 11 residues. Germline V gene sequence: CDR1 MGHRA, CDR2 YSYEKL.